The clone carrying this T cell receptor (beta chain) is deemed medium-sized. Other malignancies, prior chemotherapy and prior radiotherapy were absent in all patients, each of whom was node-negative on CT and PET/CT. By two-round multiplex PCR, the TCR beta CDR3 was amplified from genomic DNA. Used in first-round PCR were primers specific to each TRBV and TRBJ gene. Universal primers went into the second round of PCR. A single record per CDR3 protein comes from TCRdb applying MiXCR to the multiplex PCR reads. The sample contains 13,000 to 15,000 distinct CDR3 sequences, around a quarter of which appear only once. The sample belongs to a study of prognosis after radiotherapy for stage I lung cancer. The CDR3 spans 16 residues. Unmatched junction bases numbered 4, after V lost 0 bases and J lost 5 bases. Germline V lookup: CDR1 SGDLS, CDR2 YYNGEE.

The sequencing used PBMCs, collected before or after stereotactic body radiation therapy (not recorded which). The chain employs TRBV9 and TRBJ2-2; TRBD2 matches at 10 bases. The receptor was derived from a donor aged 50 or older with non-small cell lung cancer. CDR3: CASSVDASGRTGELFF. For the CDR3, the DNA is TGTGCCAGCAGCGTAGATGCTAGCGGGAGAACCGGGGAGCTGTTTTTT. The complete variable domain, with remaining parts taken from reference TRBV9 and TRBJ2-2, reads DSGVTQTPKHLITATGQRVTLRCSPRSGDLSVYWYQQSLDQGLQFLIQYYNGEERAKGNILERFSAQQFPDLHSELNLSSLELGDSALYFCASSVDASGRTGELFFGEGSRLTVL.